Given below is one TCR beta chain in context. What it binds is unknown. The sample is drawn from a study of long-term antiretroviral therapy in people with HIV. Study observations and caveats: The range of CDR3 lengths in HIV repertoires proved narrower than that found in controls. There were no data on ART adherence, viral resistance or therapy changes, a gap that limits inferences about post-ART repertoire changes. Older ART regimens may have been in use when blood was drawn between the mid-2000s and the late 2010s.

The CDR3 is 15 amino acids. V lost 5 bases and J lost 5, with 19 bases in between. The germline V gene encodes CDR1 SEHNR and CDR2 FQNEAQ (reference sequence). They ran version v3.0 of the immunoSEQ assay at survey level. Generated by immunoSEQ multiplex PCR, the TCRdb table keeps only in-frame clones and is missing some. The sample lists about 36,000 clones, over 75% occurring once. Sequences were derived from unsorted PBMCs, sampled 0.6 years after starting antiretroviral therapy. This sequence was found in a man between 18 and 29 years old with HIV. J is TRBJ2-7 and V is TRBV7-9; no clear D gene. CDR3 DNA: TGTGCCAGCAGCCACCCGGCTCAGTTACCCCACGAGCAGTACTTC. Translation gives CASSHPAQLPHEQYF.